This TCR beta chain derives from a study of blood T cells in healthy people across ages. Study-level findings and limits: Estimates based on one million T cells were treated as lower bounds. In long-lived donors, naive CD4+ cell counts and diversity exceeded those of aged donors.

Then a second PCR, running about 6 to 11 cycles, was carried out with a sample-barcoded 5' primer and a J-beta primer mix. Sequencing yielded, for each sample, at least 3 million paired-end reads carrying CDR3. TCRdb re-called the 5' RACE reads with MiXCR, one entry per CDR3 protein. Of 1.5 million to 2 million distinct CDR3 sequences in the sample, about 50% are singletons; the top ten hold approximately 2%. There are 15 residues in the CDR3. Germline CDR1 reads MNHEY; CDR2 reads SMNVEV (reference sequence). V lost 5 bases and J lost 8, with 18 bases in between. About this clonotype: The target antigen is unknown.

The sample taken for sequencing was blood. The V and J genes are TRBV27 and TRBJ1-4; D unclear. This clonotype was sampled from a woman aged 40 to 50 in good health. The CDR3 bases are TGTGCCAGCAGTCCCTGGGTCGCCGGGTTAGAAAAACTGTTTTTT. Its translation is CASSPWVAGLEKLFF.